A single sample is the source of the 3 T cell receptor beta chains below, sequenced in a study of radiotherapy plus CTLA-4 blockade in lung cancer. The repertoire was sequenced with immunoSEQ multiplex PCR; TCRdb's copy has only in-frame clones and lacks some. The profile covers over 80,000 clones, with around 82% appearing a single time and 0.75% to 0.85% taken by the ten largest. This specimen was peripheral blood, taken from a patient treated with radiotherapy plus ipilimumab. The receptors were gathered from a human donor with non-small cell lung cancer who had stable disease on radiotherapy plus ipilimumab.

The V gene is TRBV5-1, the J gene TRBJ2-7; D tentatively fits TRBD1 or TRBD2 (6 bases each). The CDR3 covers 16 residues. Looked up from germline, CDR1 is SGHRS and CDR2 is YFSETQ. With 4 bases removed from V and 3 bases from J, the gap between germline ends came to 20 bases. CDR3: CASSEVGGPSYYEQYF. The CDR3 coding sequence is TGCGCCAGCAGCGAGGTAGGGGGGCCCTCCTACTACGAGCAGTACTTC.

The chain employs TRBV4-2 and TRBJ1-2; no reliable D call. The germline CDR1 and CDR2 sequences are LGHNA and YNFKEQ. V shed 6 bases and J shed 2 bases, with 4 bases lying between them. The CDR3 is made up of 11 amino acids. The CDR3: CASSENYGYTF. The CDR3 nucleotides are TGTGCCAGCAGTGAAAACTATGGCTACACCTTC.

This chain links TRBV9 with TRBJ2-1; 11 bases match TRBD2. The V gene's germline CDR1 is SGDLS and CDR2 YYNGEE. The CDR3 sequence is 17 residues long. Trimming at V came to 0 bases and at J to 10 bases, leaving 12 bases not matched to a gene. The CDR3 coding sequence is TGTGCCAGCAGCGTAGCTTGGAATAGCGGGGGGGCAGGAGAGCAGTTCTTC. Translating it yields CASSVAWNSGGAGEQFF.